A single sample gave rise to the 26 T cell receptor beta chains below, sequenced in a study of OX40 agonist ivuxolimab in advanced cancers. Assay used: immunoSEQ multiplex PCR; TCRdb lists only in-frame clones, some missing. The profile shows 60,000 to 70,000 clones, roughly 80% of them singletons. The specimen was CD4+ or CD8+ T cells sorted from blood, collected in a trial of the OX40 agonist ivuxolimab. These receptors all stem from an adult with an advanced solid tumor such as melanoma, head and neck, liver or kidney cancer.

This chain uses TRBV5-1 with TRBJ2-2; 7 nucleotides align to TRBD2. Germline lookup yields CDR1 SGHRS and CDR2 YFSETQ. The J segment lost 6 bases and the V segment lost 6 bases, leaving 8 bases of the junction unmatched. This CDR3 region has 14 residues. CDR3 nucleotides: TGCGCCAGCACCCTAGGACTAGGCCCCGGGGAGCTGTTTTTT. It specifies CASTLGLGPGELFF.

This clone was counted between two and nine times. V and J are TRBV10-2 and TRBJ2-2; TRBD1 agrees at 9 bases. Germline trimming cut 3 bases from V and 1 base from J; bases unmatched to any gene: 3. CDR1 is WSHSY and CDR2 is SAAADI in the germline V gene. This CDR3 has 16 residues. CDR3 sequence reads: CASSEPGQGNTGELFF. The CDR3 DNA follows: TGCGCCAGCAGTGAACCGGGACAGGGGAACACCGGGGAGCTGTTTTTT.

The rearrangement uses TRBV27 and TRBJ2-2, with D hard to call. Germline lookup yields CDR1 MNHEY and CDR2 SMNVEV (reference sequence). The ends were cut back, 3 bases at V and 6 bases at J, with 5 bases in the middle. The length of the CDR3 is 12 residues. The CDR3 loop is CASSLAAGELFF. The CDR3 DNA is TGTGCCAGCAGTTTGGCAGCCGGGGAGCTGTTTTTT.

The V gene is TRBV13, the J gene TRBJ2-3; D perhaps matches TRBD1 (6 bases). Per the germline V gene, CDR1 is PRHDT and CDR2 is FYEKMQ (reference sequence). This CDR3 has 18 amino acids. V gave up 5 bases and J gave up 0 bases, with 21 bases separating them. The CDR3 nucleotides are TGTGCCAGCAGCCGTACGGCCCGGGACATAGAGAGCACAGATACGCAGTATTTT. Its translation is CASSRTARDIESTDTQYF.

This clone was counted once. The chain carries TRBV7-6 and TRBJ2-7, with 10 bases that match TRBD2. The CDR3 spans 13 residues. The germline V gene encodes CDR1 SGHVS and CDR2 FNYEAQ. The V and J ends lost 5 bases and 7 bases, in that order; junction bases with no gene match: 5. CDR3 nucleotide sequence: TGTGCCAGCAGCCAGCGGGAGGGCCTTGAGCAGTACTTC. Translation: CASSQREGLEQYF.

The genes are TRBV29-1 and TRBJ2-5; 12 bases map to TRBD1. Losses at the gene ends were 7 bases for V and 5 bases for J; bases not matched to a gene: 11. Germline V lookup: CDR1 SQVTM, CDR2 ANQGSEA. The CDR3 loop spans 15 amino acids. CDR3 nucleotide sequence: TGCAGCGGTGGAGAGGGGACAGGGGGCCTTGAGACCCAGTACTTC. Protein sequence: CSGGEGTGGLETQYF.

The V call is TRBV5-4, the J call TRBJ1-4; 7 bases fit TRBD1. The CDR3 sequence is 15 residues long. Trimming at V came to 3 bases and at J to 5 bases, leaving 7 bases not matched to a gene. From germline, CDR1 is SGHNT and CDR2 YYREEE (reference sequence). CDR3 loop: CASSSPKQGNEKLFF. The CDR3 coding sequence is TGTGCCAGCAGCTCACCGAAACAGGGGAATGAAAAACTGTTTTTT.

The chain links TRBV18 to TRBJ2-3; 8 positions match TRBD2. Per the germline V gene, CDR1 is KGHSH and CDR2 is LQKENI. CDR3 length: 15 residues. After removal of 3 bases from V and 6 bases from J, the junction contained 8 bases not matched to a gene. The CDR3 protein is CASSPSAGGVDTQYF. The CDR3 bases are TGTGCCAGCTCACCGTCCGCGGGAGGTGTTGATACGCAGTATTTT.

The V gene is TRBV6-6, the J gene TRBJ1-2, with D uncertain. The CDR3 sequence is 12 residues long. Germline CDR1 and CDR2: MNHNY and SVGAGI (reference sequence). V lost 2 bases and J lost 8, with 9 bases in between. For the CDR3, the DNA is TGTGCCAGCAGTTACGCCTATAGGGGCTACACCTTC. Protein sequence: CASSYAYRGYTF.

The V call is TRBV10-3, the J call TRBJ2-3; 7 bases are a match to TRBD2. The CDR3 length is 15 residues. V shed 4 bases, J shed 0 bases, and the junction held 4 bases outside the gene matches. Looked up from germline, CDR1 is ENHRY and CDR2 is SYGVKD. In DNA, the CDR3 is TGTGCCATCAGTGCGACTAGCAGAAGCACAGATACGCAGTATTTT. Translation: CAISATSRSTDTQYF.

V usage is TRBV28 and J usage is TRBJ1-4, with TRBD1 matching 9 bases. J gave up 7 bases and V 6 bases, and 9 bases lay outside the gene matches. Germline V CDR1 and CDR2: MDHEN, SYDVKM. The CDR3 spans 15 residues. The CDR3 sequence is CASSPTTGGIEKLFF. CDR3 coding DNA: TGTGCCAGCAGCCCAACCACAGGGGGCATTGAAAAACTGTTTTTT.

This chain uses TRBV30 with TRBJ1-5; D unclear. This CDR3 spans 12 amino acids. Trimming pared 5 bases from V and 9 bases from J, leaving 14 bases between. Germline values: CDR1 GTSNPN, CDR2 SVGIG (reference sequence). CDR3 coding DNA: TGTGCCTGGTCGAACCGTCCTGGGCCCCAGCATTTT. Translation gives CAWSNRPGPQHF.

V is TRBV5-1 and J is TRBJ1-4; D is unresolved. This CDR3 comprises 13 residues. Germline-derived CDR1 and CDR2 are SGHRS and YFSETQ. Trimming cost V 0 bases and J 8 bases, with 8 bases left between them. The CDR3 sequence is CASSLGAGEKLFF. CDR3 nucleotide sequence: TGCGCCAGCAGCTTGGGGGCGGGCGAAAAACTGTTTTTT.

J is TRBJ2-3 and V is TRBV25-1; D might be TRBD2 (5 bases). The V end was cut by 2 bases, the J end by 2 bases, with 14 bases between. The V gene's germline CDR1 is MGHDK and CDR2 SYGVNS. This CDR3 is built from 16 residues. The CDR3 loop reads CASSEAGGLYTDTQYF. CDR3 DNA: TGTGCCAGCAGTGAAGCGGGCGGTCTGTACACAGATACGCAGTATTTT.

The chain is built from TRBV7-2 and TRBJ2-3; D remains unclear. Looked up from germline, CDR1 is SGHTA and CDR2 is FQGNSA. This CDR3 has 13 amino acids. Trimming stripped 3 bases from V and 1 base from J, with 5 bases between. The CDR3 loop reads CASSLLGTDTQYF. CDR3 sequence (DNA): TGTGCCAGCAGCTTGCTTGGCACAGATACGCAGTATTTT.

This clone was counted only a few times. This rearrangement joins TRBV2 to TRBJ2-1; the match to TRBD2 covers 7 bases. The V and J ends lost 7 bases and 1 base, in that order; junction bases with no gene match: 7. The germline V gene encodes CDR1 SNHLY and CDR2 FYNNEI. The CDR3 is 15 residues long. This CDR3 is CASTDGGVSYNEQFF. CDR3 DNA sequence: TGTGCCAGCACAGATGGGGGGGTTTCCTACAATGAGCAGTTCTTC.

The chain recombines TRBV28 with TRBJ2-1; no clear D. V was shortened by 8 bases and J by 0 bases, with 14 bases between the two germline ends. CDR3 size: 15 residues. The germline gives CDR1 MDHEN, CDR2 SYDVKM. Here the CDR3 reads CASDAASDSYNEQFF. The CDR3 DNA is TGTGCCAGCGACGCCGCGTCCGACTCCTACAATGAGCAGTTCTTC.

The rearrangement uses TRBV4-2 and TRBJ2-1; 13 bases fit TRBD2. The CDR3 runs 16 residues. The V gene end was trimmed by 0 bases and the J gene end by 6 bases; junction bases not matched to a gene: 2. Per germline, CDR1 LGHNA and CDR2 YNFKEQ. CDR3 DNA: TGTGCCAGCAGCCAAGATCGGACTAGCGGGAGCAATGAGCAGTTCTTC. Translation: CASSQDRTSGSNEQFF.

This chain joins TRBV5-1 and TRBJ2-2; 11 nucleotides agree with TRBD1. J gave up 3 bases and V 3 bases, and 4 bases lay outside the gene matches. The CDR3 is 16 residues long. Germline values: CDR1 SGHRS, CDR2 YFSETQ. In DNA form, the CDR3 reads TGCGCCAGCAGCTGGATGGGACAGGGGGACACCGGGGAGCTGTTTTTT. This gives the protein CASSWMGQGDTGELFF.

This clone was detected a few times. V and J are TRBV11-2 and TRBJ1-5; D gene uncertain. Germline assignment: CDR1 SGHAT and CDR2 FQNNGV. The V and J ends lost 2 bases and 1 base respectively, with 9 bases between them. The CDR3 sequence is 15 residues long. CDR3 region: CASSLSFPSNQPQHF. The CDR3 nucleotides are TGTGCCAGCAGCTTAAGCTTTCCAAGCAATCAGCCCCAGCATTTT.

This chain joins TRBV4-1 and TRBJ2-3; TRBD2 aligns across 12 bases. Trimming removed 7 bases from V and 5 bases from J; junction bases left unmatched: 13. Germline CDR1 MGHRA, CDR2 YSYEKL. This CDR3 is 17 amino acids long. CDR3 amino acids: CASNPLPSGGAEDTQYF. For the CDR3, the DNA is TGCGCCAGCAACCCCCTACCTAGCGGGGGGGCCGAAGATACGCAGTATTTT.

V usage is TRBV7-9 and J usage is TRBJ2-5, with 7 bases identical to TRBD2. Germline CDR1 is SEHNR and CDR2 is FQNEAQ (reference sequence). The CDR3 is made up of 12 amino acids. Trimming removed 4 bases from V and 9 bases from J; junction bases left unmatched: 5. As DNA, the CDR3 is TGTGCCAGCAGCTCAATACGGGGGGCCCAGTACTTC. Its protein is CASSSIRGAQYF.

The genes are TRBV28 and TRBJ2-7, with 10 bases lining up with TRBD2. V lost 6 bases to trimming and J lost 0 bases; unmatched junction nucleotides: 2. CDR3 length: 14 amino acids. Germline V lookup: CDR1 MDHEN, CDR2 SYDVKM. The CDR3, as DNA: TGTGCCAGCAGCCCTAGCGGGAGCTCCTACGAGCAGTACTTC. Encoded protein: CASSPSGSSYEQYF.

CDR3 DNA sequence: TGTGCCAGCAGCTTGGTTAGTACAGACGGTACCTACGAGCAGTACTTC. Translating it yields CASSLVSTDGTYEQYF. The chain joins TRBV5-4 to TRBJ2-7; D call uncertain. The CDR3 has 16 amino acids. V was pared by 0 bases and J by 2 bases, with 15 bases between. Germline values: CDR1 SGHNT, CDR2 YYREEE (reference sequence).

This clone was seen a few times. J is TRBJ1-6 and V is TRBV7-2; TRBD1 is a possible D gene (6 bases). The length of the CDR3 is 15 residues. V shed 3 bases and J shed 9 bases, with 15 bases lying between them. CDR1 and CDR2 (germline): SGHTA, FQGNSA. CDR3 coding DNA: TGTGCCAGCAGCTTTGCGACAGGCGTTGGTTCACCCCTCCACTTT. Its translation is CASSFATGVGSPLHF.

The rearrangement links TRBV4-2 to TRBJ2-7; D unresolved. Trimming shortened V by 1 base and J by 1 base, and 5 bases separated the two germline ends. The V gene's germline CDR1 is LGHNA and CDR2 YNFKEQ. The CDR3 is 13 amino acids. This CDR3 is CASSQANSYEQYF. The CDR3, as DNA: TGTGCCAGCAGCCAAGCTAATTCCTACGAGCAGTACTTC.